These T cell receptor beta chains were read from a single sample in a study of cytomegalovirus exposure and HLA in healthy donors. The table came from immunoSEQ multiplex PCR; TCRdb's copy has only in-frame clones and leaves some out. The profile shows 95,000 to 150,000 clones, over 80% of them singletons. The specimen was PBMCs. Every receptor here comes from a man under 40 in good health and CMV-seronegative. Both conserved end residues are part of each CDR3. The order of the fields is CDR3 protein, CDR3 DNA, D gene, J gene, clone size, V gene. D genes are given only for firm matches. Clone size is shown for a subset of rows, as once, few, many or a class of expanded clone.

CSVAPATGWNEQFF | TGCAGCGTTGCCCCCGCCACAGGGTGGAATGAGCAGTTCTTC | - | TRBJ2-1 | - | TRBV29-1
CASSRTGANTGELFF | TGTGCCAGCAGCCGGACAGGTGCGAACACCGGGGAGCTGTTTTTT | TRBD1 | TRBJ2-2 | - | TRBV9
CASSESRSTDTQYF | TGCGCCAGCAGTGAGTCTCGTAGCACAGATACGCAGTATTTT | - | TRBJ2-3 | - | TRBV10-1
CASSDPDYRSGFSGPQYF | TGTGCCAGCAGTGACCCGGACTACCGCTCGGGGTTTTCGGGTCCTCAGTACTTC | - | TRBJ2-4 | - | TRBV2
CASSYSQDTQYF | TGTGCCAGCAGTTACTCTCAAGATACGCAGTATTTT | - | TRBJ2-3 | - | TRBV6-5
CASSYQGNGYEQYF | TGTGCCAGCAGTTACCAGGGGAATGGCTACGAGCAGTACTTC | - | TRBJ2-7 | - | TRBV27
CASSRTTENSNYGYTF | TGCGCCAGCAGCCGGACGACAGAGAACTCTAACTATGGCTACACCTTC | - | TRBJ1-2 | - | TRBV5-1
CAISLEFSIEQYF | TGTGCCATCAGCCTGGAGTTCTCAATCGAGCAGTACTTC | - | TRBJ2-7 | - | TRBV10-3
CASSLQGETQYF | TGCGCCAGCAGCTTACAGGGGGAGACCCAGTACTTC | TRBD1 | TRBJ2-5 | few | TRBV5-1
CASSDIGQGGSEAFF | TGTGCCAGCAGTGATATCGGACAGGGAGGGTCTGAAGCTTTCTTT | TRBD1 | TRBJ1-1 | - | TRBV25-1
CASSWGLGTTMYGYTF | TGCGCCAGCAGCTGGGGATTGGGAACGACTATGTATGGCTACACCTTC | - | TRBJ1-2 | - | TRBV5-1
CASSQRGYGANGLTF | TGTGCCAGCAGCCAACGGGGGTATGGGGCCAACGGCCTGACTTTC | - | TRBJ2-6 | - | TRBV14
CASSRAGGGTDTQYF | TGTGCCAGCAGCCGAGCGGGGGGGGGCACAGATACGCAGTATTTT | TRBD2 | TRBJ2-3 | - | TRBV11-2
CASSLALSDWQYF | TGCGCCAGCAGCTTGGCTCTCAGTGATTGGCAGTACTTC | - | TRBJ2-7 | few | TRBV5-1
CASRMAASGANVLTF | TGTGCCAGCAGGATGGCCGCCTCTGGGGCCAACGTCCTGACTTTC | - | TRBJ2-6 | - | TRBV6-5
CASSLSGPLHF | TGTGCCAGCAGCTTATCGGGGCCCCTCCACTTT | - | TRBJ1-6 | - | TRBV7-8
CASSQNSDRGLVGQYF | TGTGCCAGCTCCCAAAACTCGGACAGGGGGCTGGTTGGGCAGTACTTC | TRBD1 | TRBJ2-5 | - | TRBV18
CASRNGGGYEQYF | TGTGCCAGCCGGAATGGGGGGGGGTACGAGCAGTACTTC | TRBD2 | TRBJ2-7 | - | TRBV6-5
CASSLGTEDSNQPQHF | TGTGCCAGCAGTTTAGGGACAGAGGATAGCAATCAGCCCCAGCATTTT | TRBD1 | TRBJ1-5 | - | TRBV28
CASSPSDRSRNSPLHF | TGTGCCAGCAGCCCCTCCGACAGGTCGCGAAATTCACCCCTCCACTTT | - | TRBJ1-6 | few | TRBV7-6
CASSLAGVGKREKLFF | TGTGCCAGCAGCTTAGCCGGTGTCGGGAAGCGGGAAAAACTGTTTTTT | - | TRBJ1-4 | - | TRBV7-9
CASRYRPRDEQYF | TGTGCCAGCAGGTACCGCCCCAGGGACGAGCAGTACTTC | - | TRBJ2-7 | - | TRBV28
CSVVAGGRPNYNEQFF | TGCAGCGTTGTAGCGGGGGGCCGCCCCAACTACAATGAGCAGTTCTTC | TRBD2 | TRBJ2-1 | - | TRBV29-1
CASSYYFSEKLFF | TGTGCCAGCAGTTACTATTTTTCCGAAAAACTGTTTTTT | - | TRBJ1-4 | few | TRBV2
CSATVPTEAFF | TGCAGTGCTACGGTGCCCACTGAAGCTTTCTTT | - | TRBJ1-1 | - | TRBV20-1
CASSIDSGTGARNSQYF | TGTGCCAGTAGTATAGATTCCGGGACAGGGGCTAGGAACAGTCAGTACTTC | TRBD1 | TRBJ2-4 | - | TRBV19
CASSQTGKSYNSPLHF | TGTGCCAGCTCACAGACAGGGAAATCCTATAATTCACCCCTCCACTTT | TRBD1 | TRBJ1-6 | - | TRBV18
CASSFSPTGAERDEQYF | TGTGCCAGCAGCTTCTCCCCGACAGGGGCGGAGAGGGACGAGCAGTACTTC | TRBD1 | TRBJ2-7 | - | TRBV7-9
CASSLRQGNTIYF | TGTGCCAGCAGTTTGAGACAGGGAAACACCATATATTTT | - | TRBJ1-3 | - | TRBV6-5
CASRLRPRQGSYEQYF | TGCGCCAGCAGACTCAGGCCTCGACAGGGATCCTACGAGCAGTACTTC | TRBD1 | TRBJ2-7 | - | TRBV5-1
CASSAGGSGNTIYF | TGCGCCAGCAGTGCGGGGGGCTCTGGAAACACCATATATTTT | - | TRBJ1-3 | - | TRBV10-1